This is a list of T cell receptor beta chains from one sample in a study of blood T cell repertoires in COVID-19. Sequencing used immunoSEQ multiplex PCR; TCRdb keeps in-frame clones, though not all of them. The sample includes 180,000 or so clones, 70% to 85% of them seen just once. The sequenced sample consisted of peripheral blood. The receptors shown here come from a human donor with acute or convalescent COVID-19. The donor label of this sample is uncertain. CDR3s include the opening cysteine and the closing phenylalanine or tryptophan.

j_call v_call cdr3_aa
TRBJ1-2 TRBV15 CATSPGLSHYGYTF
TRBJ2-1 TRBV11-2 CASSLSGRVHEQFF
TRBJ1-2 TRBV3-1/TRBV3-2 CASSQGAGNNYGYTF
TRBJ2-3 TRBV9 CASSVSIAGALGTDTQYF
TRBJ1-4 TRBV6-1 CASSDRDRSEKLFF
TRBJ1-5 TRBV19 CASSPRTGRLPQPQHF
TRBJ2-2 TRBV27 CASSFQRGTNTGELFF
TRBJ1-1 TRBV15 CATGWTVNTEAFF
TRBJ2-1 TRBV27 CASSSYRDYNEQFF
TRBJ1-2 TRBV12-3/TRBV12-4 CASRLTGVYGYTF
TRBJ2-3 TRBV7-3 CASSSQGRDTDTQYF
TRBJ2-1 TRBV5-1 CASSLALAGNEQFF
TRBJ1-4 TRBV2 CASSRTGDPTNEKLFF
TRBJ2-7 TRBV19 CASSIRAGESYEQYF
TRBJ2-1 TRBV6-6 CASSLAGDRNEQFF
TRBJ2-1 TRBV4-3 CASSVGLAGGPQTYNEQFF